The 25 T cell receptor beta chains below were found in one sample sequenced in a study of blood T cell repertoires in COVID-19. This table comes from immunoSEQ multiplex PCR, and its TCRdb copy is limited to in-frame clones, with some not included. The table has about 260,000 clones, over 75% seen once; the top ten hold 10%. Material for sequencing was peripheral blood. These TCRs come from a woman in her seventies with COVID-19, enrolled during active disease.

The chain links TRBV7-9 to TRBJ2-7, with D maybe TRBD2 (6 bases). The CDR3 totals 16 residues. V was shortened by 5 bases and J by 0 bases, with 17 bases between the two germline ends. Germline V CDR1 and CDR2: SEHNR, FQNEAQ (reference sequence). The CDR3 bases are TGTGCCAGCAGCCACGGTGGGGGGAGGAGCTCCTACGAGCAGTACTTC. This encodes CASSHGGGRSSYEQYF.

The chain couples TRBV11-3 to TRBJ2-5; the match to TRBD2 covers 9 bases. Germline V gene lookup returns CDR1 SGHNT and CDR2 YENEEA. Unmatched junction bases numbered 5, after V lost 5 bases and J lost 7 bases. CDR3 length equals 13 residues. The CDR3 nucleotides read TGTGCCAGCAGCACTAGCGGGCCAGCGACCCAGTACTTC. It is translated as CASSTSGPATQYF. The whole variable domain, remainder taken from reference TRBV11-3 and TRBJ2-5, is EAGVVQSPRYKIIEKKQPVAFWCNPISGHNTLYWYLQNLGQGPELLIRYENEEAVDDSQLPKDRFSAERLKGVDSTLKIQPAELGDSAVYLCASSTSGPATQYFGPGTRLLVL.

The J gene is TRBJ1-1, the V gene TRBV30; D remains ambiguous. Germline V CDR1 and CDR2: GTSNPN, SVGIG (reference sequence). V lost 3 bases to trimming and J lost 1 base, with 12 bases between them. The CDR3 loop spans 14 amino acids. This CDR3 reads CAWRAGGRNTEAFF. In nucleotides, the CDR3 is TGTGCCTGGAGGGCTGGAGGACGGAACACTGAAGCTTTCTTT. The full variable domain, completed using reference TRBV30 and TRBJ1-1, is SQTIHQWPATLVQPVGSPLSLECTVEGTSNPNLYWYRQAAGRGLQLLFYSVGIGQISSEVPQNLSASRPQDRQFILSSKKLLLSDSGFYLCAWRAGGRNTEAFFGQGTRLTVV.

The CDR3 region has the DNA TGTGCCAGCAGCACCCTGGGGGGAGATACGCAGTATTTT. This gives the protein CASSTLGGDTQYF. The chain joins TRBV11-3 to TRBJ2-3, with D maybe TRBD2 (6 bases). Germline V gene sequence: CDR1 SGHNT, CDR2 YENEEA. V lost 5 bases and J 5 bases, leaving 11 bases between the germline ends. The CDR3 has 13 amino acids.

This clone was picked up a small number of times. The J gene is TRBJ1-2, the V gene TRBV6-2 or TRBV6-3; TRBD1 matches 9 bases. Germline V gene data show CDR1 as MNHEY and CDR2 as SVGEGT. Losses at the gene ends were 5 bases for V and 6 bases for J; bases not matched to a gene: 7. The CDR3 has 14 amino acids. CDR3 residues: CASSARQGVDGYTF. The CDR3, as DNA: TGTGCCAGCAGTGCCCGACAGGGGGTAGATGGCTACACCTTC.

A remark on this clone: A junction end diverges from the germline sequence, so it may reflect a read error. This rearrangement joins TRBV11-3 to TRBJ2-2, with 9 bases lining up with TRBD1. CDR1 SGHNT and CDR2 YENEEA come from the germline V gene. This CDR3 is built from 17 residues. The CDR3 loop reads CASSTFSGQGNPGELFF. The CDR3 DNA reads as TGTGCCAGCAGCACGTTCTCCGGACAGGGGAACCCCGGGGAGCTGTTTTTT.

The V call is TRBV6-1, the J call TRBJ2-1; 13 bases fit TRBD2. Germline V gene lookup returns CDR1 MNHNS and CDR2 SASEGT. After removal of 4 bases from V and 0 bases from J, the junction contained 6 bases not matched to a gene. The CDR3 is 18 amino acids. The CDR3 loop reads CASSGLAGGRHSYNEQFF. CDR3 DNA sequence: TGTGCCAGCAGTGGACTAGCGGGAGGCCGTCACTCCTACAATGAGCAGTTCTTC.

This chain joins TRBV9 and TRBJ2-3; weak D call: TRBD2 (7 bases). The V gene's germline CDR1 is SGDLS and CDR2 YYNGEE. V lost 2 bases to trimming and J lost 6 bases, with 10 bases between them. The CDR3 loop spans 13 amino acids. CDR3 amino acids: CASSVGGGDTQYF. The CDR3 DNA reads TGTGCCAGCAGCGTGGGGGGGGGCGATACGCAGTATTTT. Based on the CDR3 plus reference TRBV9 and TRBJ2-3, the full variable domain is DSGVTQTPKHLITATGQRVTLRCSPRSGDLSVYWYQQSLDQGLQFLIQYYNGEERAKGNILERFSAQQFPDLHSELNLSSLELGDSALYFCASSVGGGDTQYFGPGTRLTVL.

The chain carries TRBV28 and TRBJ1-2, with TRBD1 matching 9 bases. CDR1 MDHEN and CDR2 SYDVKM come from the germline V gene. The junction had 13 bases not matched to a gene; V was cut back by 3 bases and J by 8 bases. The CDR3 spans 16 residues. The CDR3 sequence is CASSLPQGAGAGGYTF. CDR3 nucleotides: TGTGCCAGCAGTTTGCCACAGGGGGCAGGGGCGGGAGGCTACACCTTC.

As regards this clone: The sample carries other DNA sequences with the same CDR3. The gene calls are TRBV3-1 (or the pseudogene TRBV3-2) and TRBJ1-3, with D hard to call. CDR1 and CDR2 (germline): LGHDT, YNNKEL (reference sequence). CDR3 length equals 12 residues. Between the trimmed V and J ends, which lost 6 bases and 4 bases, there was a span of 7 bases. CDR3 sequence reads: CASSQQGNTIYF. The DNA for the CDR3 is TGTGCCAGCAGTCAACAGGGAAACACCATATATTTT.

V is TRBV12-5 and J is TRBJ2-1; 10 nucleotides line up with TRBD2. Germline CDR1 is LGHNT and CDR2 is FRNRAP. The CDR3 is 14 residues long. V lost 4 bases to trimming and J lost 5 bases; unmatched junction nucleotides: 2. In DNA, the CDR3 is TGTGCTAGTGGTTCCGGACTAGCGGACAATGAGCAGTTCTTC. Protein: CASGSGLADNEQFF.

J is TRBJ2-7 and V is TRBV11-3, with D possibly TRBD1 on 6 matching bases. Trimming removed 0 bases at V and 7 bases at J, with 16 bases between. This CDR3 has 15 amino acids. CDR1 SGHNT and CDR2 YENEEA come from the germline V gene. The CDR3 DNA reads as TGTGCCAGCAGCTTAGAACAGGGACGTATGCGAGAGCAGTACTTC. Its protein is CASSLEQGRMREQYF.

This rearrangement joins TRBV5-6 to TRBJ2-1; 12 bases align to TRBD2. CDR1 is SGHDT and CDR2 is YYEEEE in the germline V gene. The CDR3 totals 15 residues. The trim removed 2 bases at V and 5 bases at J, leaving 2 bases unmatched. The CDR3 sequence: CASSLLAGGNNEQFF. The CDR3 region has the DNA TGTGCCAGCAGCTTACTAGCGGGAGGCAACAATGAGCAGTTCTTC. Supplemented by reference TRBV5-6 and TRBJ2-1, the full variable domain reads DAGVTQSPTHLIKTRGQQVTLRCSPKSGHDTVSWYQQALGQGPQFIFQYYEEEERQRGNFPDRFSGHQFPNYSSELNVNALLLGDSALYLCASSLLAGGNNEQFFGPGTRLTVL.

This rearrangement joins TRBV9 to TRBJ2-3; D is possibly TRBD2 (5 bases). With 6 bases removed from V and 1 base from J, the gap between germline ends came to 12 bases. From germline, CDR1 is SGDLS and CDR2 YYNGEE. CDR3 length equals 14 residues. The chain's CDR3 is CASTQDLRTDTQYF. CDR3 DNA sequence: TGTGCCAGCACCCAGGACTTGCGCACAGATACGCAGTATTTT. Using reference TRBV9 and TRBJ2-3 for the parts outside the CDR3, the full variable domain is DSGVTQTPKHLITATGQRVTLRCSPRSGDLSVYWYQQSLDQGLQFLIQYYNGEERAKGNILERFSAQQFPDLHSELNLSSLELGDSALYFCASTQDLRTDTQYFGPGTRLTVL.

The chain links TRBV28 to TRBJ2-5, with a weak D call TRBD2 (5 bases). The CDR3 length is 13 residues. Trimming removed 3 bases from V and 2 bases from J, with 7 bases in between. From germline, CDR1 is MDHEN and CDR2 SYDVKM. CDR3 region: CASSFGEQETQYF. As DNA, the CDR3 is TGTGCCAGCAGTTTCGGGGAACAAGAGACCCAGTACTTC.

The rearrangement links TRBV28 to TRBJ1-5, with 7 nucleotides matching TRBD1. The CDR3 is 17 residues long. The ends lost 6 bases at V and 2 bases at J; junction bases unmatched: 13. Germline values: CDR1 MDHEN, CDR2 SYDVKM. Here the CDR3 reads CASRRWTGGSRNQPQHF. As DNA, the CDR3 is TGTGCCAGCAGGAGATGGACAGGTGGTTCGCGCAATCAGCCCCAGCATTTT.

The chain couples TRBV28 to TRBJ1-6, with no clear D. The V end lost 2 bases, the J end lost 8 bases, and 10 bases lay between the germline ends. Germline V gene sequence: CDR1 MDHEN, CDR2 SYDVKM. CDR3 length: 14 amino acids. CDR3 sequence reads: CASSLAARHSPLHF. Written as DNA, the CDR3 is TGTGCCAGCAGTTTAGCCGCGAGGCATTCACCCCTCCACTTT.

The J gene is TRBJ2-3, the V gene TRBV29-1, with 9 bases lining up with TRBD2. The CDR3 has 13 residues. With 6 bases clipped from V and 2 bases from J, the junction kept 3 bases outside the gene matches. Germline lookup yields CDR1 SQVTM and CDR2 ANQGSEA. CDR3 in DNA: TGCAGCGTACTGGGACTAGCCACAGATACGCAGTATTTT. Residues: CSVLGLATDTQYF.

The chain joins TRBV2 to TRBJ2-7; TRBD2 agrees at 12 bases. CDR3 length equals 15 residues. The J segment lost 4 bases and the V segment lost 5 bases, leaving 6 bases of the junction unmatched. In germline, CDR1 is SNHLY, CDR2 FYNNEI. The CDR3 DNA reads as TGTGCCAGCAGTCGACTAGCGGGAGAACCATACGAGCAGTACTTC. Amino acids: CASSRLAGEPYEQYF. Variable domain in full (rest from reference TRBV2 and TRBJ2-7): EPEVTQTPSHQVTQMGQEVILRCVPISNHLYFYWYRQILGQKVEFLVSFYNNEISEKSEIFDDQFSVERPDGSNFTLKIRSTKLEDSAMYFCASSRLAGEPYEQYFGPGTRLTVT.

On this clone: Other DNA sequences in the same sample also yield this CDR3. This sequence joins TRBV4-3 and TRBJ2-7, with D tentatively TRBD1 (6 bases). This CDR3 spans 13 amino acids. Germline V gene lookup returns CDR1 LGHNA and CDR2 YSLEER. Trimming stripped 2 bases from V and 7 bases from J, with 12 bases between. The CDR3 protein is CASSQNRAGEQYF. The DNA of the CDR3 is TGCGCCAGCAGCCAAAACAGGGCTGGAGAGCAGTACTTC.

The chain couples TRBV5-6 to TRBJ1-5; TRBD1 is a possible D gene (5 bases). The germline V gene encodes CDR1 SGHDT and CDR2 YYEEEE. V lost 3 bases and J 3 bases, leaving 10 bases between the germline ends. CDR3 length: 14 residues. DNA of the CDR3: TGTGCCAGCAGCTCTCGACAGTTCAATCAGCCCCAGCATTTT. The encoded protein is CASSSRQFNQPQHF.

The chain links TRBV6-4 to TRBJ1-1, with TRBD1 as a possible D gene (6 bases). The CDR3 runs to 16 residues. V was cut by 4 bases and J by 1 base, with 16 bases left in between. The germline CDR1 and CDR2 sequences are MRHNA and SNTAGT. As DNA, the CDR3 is TGTGCCAGCAGTGCCACAAGGACAGCTCGGAACACTGAAGCTTTCTTT. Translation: CASSATRTARNTEAFF.

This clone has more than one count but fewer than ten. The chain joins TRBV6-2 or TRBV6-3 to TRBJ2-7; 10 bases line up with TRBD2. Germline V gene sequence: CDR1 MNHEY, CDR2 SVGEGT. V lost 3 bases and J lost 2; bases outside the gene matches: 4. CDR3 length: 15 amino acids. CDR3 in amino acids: CASSYTLAGAYEQYF. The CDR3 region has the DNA TGTGCCAGCAGTTATACCCTAGCGGGAGCCTACGAGCAGTACTTC.

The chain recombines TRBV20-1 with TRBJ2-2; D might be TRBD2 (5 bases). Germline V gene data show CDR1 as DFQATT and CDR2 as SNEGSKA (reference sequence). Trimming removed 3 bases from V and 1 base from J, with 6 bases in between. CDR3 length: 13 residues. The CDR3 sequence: CSASAGNTGELFF. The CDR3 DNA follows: TGCAGTGCTAGTGCGGGGAACACCGGGGAGCTGTTTTTT.

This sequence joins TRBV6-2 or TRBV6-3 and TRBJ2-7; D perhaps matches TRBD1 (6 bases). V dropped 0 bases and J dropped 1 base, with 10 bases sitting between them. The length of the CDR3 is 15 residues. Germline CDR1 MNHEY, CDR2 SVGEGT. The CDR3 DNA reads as TGTGCCAGCAGTTACTCAGTGACAGGATCCTACGAGCAGTACTTC. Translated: CASSYSVTGSYEQYF.